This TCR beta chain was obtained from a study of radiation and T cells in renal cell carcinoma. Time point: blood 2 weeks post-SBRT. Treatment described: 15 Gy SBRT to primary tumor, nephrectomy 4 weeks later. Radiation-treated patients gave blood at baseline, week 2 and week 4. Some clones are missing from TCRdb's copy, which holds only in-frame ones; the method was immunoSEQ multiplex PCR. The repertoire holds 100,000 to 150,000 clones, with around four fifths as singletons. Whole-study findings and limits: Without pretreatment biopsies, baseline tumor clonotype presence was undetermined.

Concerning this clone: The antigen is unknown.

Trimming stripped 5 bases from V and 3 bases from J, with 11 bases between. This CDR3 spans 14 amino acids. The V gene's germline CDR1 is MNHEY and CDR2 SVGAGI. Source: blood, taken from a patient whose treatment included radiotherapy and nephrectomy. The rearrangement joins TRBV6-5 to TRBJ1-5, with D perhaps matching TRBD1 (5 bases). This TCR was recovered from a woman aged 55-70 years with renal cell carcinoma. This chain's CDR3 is CASSPGRANQPQHF. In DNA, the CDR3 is TGTGCCAGCAGTCCTGGCAGGGCCAATCAGCCCCAGCATTTT.